This is a list of T cell receptor beta chains from one sample in a study of cytomegalovirus exposure and HLA in healthy donors. Measured with immunoSEQ multiplex PCR; TCRdb has only the in-frame clones, and not every one. The profile covers more than 90,000 clones, with about 94% appearing a single time and 0.95% to 1.3% taken by the ten largest. Specimen: PBMCs. These receptors were taken from a woman aged 30 to 39 in good health and CMV-seropositive. Each CDR3 is given with its conserved first and last residue. D genes are given only for firm matches. Where a row states a size, it is once, few, many or the class of an expanded clone; other rows omit it.

J gene | clone size | V gene | D gene | CDR3 DNA | CDR3 protein
TRBJ1-3 | - | TRBV28 | - | TGTGCCAGCAGTATCATTACAGAGACTGGAAACACCATATATTTT | CASSIITETGNTIYF
TRBJ2-2 | - | TRBV27 | TRBD2 | TGTGCCAGCAGTTTACTAGCGGGCACGAACACCGGGGAGCTGTTTTTT | CASSLLAGTNTGELFF
TRBJ1-3 | once | TRBV5-1 | - | TGCGCCAGCAGCTTGGCCTCCGCCAGAATATCCTCTGGAAACACCATATATTTT | CASSLASARISSGNTIYF
TRBJ1-1 | - | TRBV27 | TRBD1 | TGTGCCAGCCAACGGACAGGGATGGCCACTGAAGCTTTCTTT | CASQRTGMATEAFF
TRBJ2-1 | - | TRBV27 | - | TGTGCCAGCAGTTTTCCCCCGGGATCCTCCTACAATGAGCAGTTCTTC | CASSFPPGSSYNEQFF
TRBJ2-1 | - | TRBV7-2 | TRBD2 | TGTGCCAGCAGCTTAGTTCCCGGGACTAGCGGATACAATGAGCAGTTCTTC | CASSLVPGTSGYNEQFF
TRBJ2-7 | few | TRBV4-2 | TRBD2 | TGTGCCAGCAGCCAGAGCCCCGAGCGGGGCTCCTACGAGCAGTACTTC | CASSQSPERGSYEQYF
TRBJ2-5 | - | TRBV5-4 | - | TGTGCCAGCAGCTTCTCAGGGGGGGAGACCCAGTACTTC | CASSFSGGETQYF
TRBJ1-1 | - | TRBV19 | TRBD1 | TGTGCCAGTACAAACAGGGGGCTTACTGAAGCTTTCTTT | CASTNRGLTEAFF
TRBJ1-1 | - | TRBV7-6 | - | TGTGCCAGCAGCTTAGCTTTGACAGGGAACACTGAAGCTTTCTTT | CASSLALTGNTEAFF
TRBJ2-5 | - | TRBV21-1 | - | TGTGCCAGCGGCCTCCTTGGCGGAAGGCAAGAGACCCAGTACTTC | CASGLLGGRQETQYF
TRBJ2-1 | - | TRBV27 | TRBD1 | TGTGCCAGCAGTTTAGGGGTCAGGGGGCCCGAATCGGATATTCGGGAGCAGTTCTTC | CASSLGVRGPESDIREQFF
TRBJ2-3 | - | TRBV9 | - | TGTGCCAGCAGCGTAGAGCCAGATACGCAGTATTTT | CASSVEPDTQYF
TRBJ1-5 | - | TRBV27 | TRBD1 | TGTGCCAGCCGTGGGCAGGGGGCAGGTCAGCCCCAGCATTTT | CASRGQGAGQPQHF
TRBJ2-5 | - | TRBV4-1 | TRBD2 | TGCGCCAGCAGCCGGGTCCTGGGGGGACTAGCGGCCCAAGAGACCCAGTACTTC | CASSRVLGGLAAQETQYF
TRBJ1-2 | - | TRBV2 | - | TGTGCCAGCAGTGCTTGGGACAACAACTATGGCTACACCTTC | CASSAWDNNYGYTF
TRBJ2-7 | - | TRBV7-3 | TRBD2 | TGTGCCAGCAGCTTAGTAGCGGGGAACTACGAGCAGTACTTC | CASSLVAGNYEQYF
TRBJ2-7 | - | TRBV6-5 | TRBD1 | TGTGCCAGCAGTGAATTTTGGGGACAGTACGAGCAGTACTTC | CASSEFWGQYEQYF
TRBJ1-1 | - | TRBV2 | - | TGTGCCAGCCGGGAGGGTAGAGGCACTGAAGCTTTCTTT | CASREGRGTEAFF
TRBJ2-5 | - | TRBV6-5 | TRBD1 | TGTGCCAGCAGTTACTTTGGGACAGGGGCCCAAGAGACCCAGTACTTC | CASSYFGTGAQETQYF
TRBJ1-1 | - | TRBV29-1 | - | TGCAGCTCATACAGGGTGGACACTGAAGCTTTCTTT | CSSYRVDTEAFF
TRBJ2-1 | - | TRBV7-9 | - | TGTGCCAGCAGACGTAGACCGACCCGAGGTCTAACGGACAATGAGCAGTTCTTC | CASRRRPTRGLTDNEQFF
TRBJ2-5 | - | TRBV27 | - | TGTGCCAGCAGTGCCCAATCCACTAAGACCCAGTACTTC | CASSAQSTKTQYF
TRBJ2-7 | once | TRBV11-2 | TRBD2 | TGTGCCAGCAGCTCGAGTTGGTCGCTAGCGGGAAAATACGAGCAGTACTTC | CASSSSWSLAGKYEQYF
TRBJ2-1 | - | TRBV6-6 | - | TGTGCCAGCAGTTATGAATGGTTCGGCAATGAGCAGTTCTTC | CASSYEWFGNEQFF
TRBJ1-5 | - | TRBV28 | - | TGTGCCAGCAGTGACGGGACACAGAATCAGCCCCAGCATTTT | CASSDGTQNQPQHF
TRBJ2-5 | - | TRBV28 | - | TGTGCCAGCAGTCCGGTGGGGGGGACCCAGTACTTC | CASSPVGGTQYF
TRBJ1-4 | once | TRBV27 | TRBD1 | TGTGCCAGCAGGAGCGGGGGACAGGGTGATGAAAAACTGTTTTTT | CASRSGGQGDEKLFF
TRBJ2-1 | - | TRBV29-1 | - | TGCAGCGTTGTGGGGGGTGGGGTTGACAATGAGCAGTTCTTC | CSVVGGGVDNEQFF
TRBJ2-6 | - | TRBV5-1 | - | TGCGCCAGCAGCTCGAAGGGGGCTGGGGCCAACGTCCTGACTTTC | CASSSKGAGANVLTF
TRBJ1-5 | - | TRBV28 | - | TGTGCCAGCAGTTCATACAGGGTAACTCAGCCCCAGCATTTT | CASSSYRVTQPQHF
TRBJ1-1 | - | TRBV5-6 | - | TGTGCCAGCAGCTTGCCAGGTTGGGGAGGCACTGAAGCTTTCTTT | CASSLPGWGGTEAFF
TRBJ1-1 | - | TRBV10-3 | - | TGTGCCATCAGTGCTTCGGGGAACACTGAAGCTTTCTTT | CAISASGNTEAFF
TRBJ2-3 | - | TRBV9 | TRBD2 | TGTGCCAGCAGCCAACTAGCGGGAAGGGATACGCAGTATTTT | CASSQLAGRDTQYF
TRBJ1-5 | - | TRBV18 | TRBD1 | TGTGCCAGCTCAACCCAGACAGGGGCCGGAAATCAGCCCCAGCATTTT | CASSTQTGAGNQPQHF
TRBJ1-1 | once | TRBV9 | - | TGTGCCAGCAGCGTAGATCAGGGAAGGGGCACTGAAGCTTTCTTT | CASSVDQGRGTEAFF
TRBJ2-5 | - | TRBV29-1 | - | TGCAGCGTTGCTCGAGCGGGCCACCAAGAGACCCAGTACTTC | CSVARAGHQETQYF